The 9 T cell receptor beta chains below were found in one sample sequenced in a study of blood T cell repertoires in COVID-19. Method: immunoSEQ multiplex PCR; TCRdb's copy keeps in-frame clones and lacks some. Of 190,000 or so clones in the sample, about nine tenths were seen once. What was sequenced was PBMCs or T cells enriched from blood (not recorded which). The receptors come from a woman aged 25 to 39 who had recovered from COVID-19.

V and J are TRBV4-1 and TRBJ2-7; D gene unclear. Germline V gives CDR1 MGHRA, CDR2 YSYEKL. The CDR3 consists of 14 residues. V lost 4 bases and J 5 bases, leaving 15 bases between the germline ends. The DNA of the CDR3 is TGCGCCAGCAGCCCATACAAAGGAGTCAACGAGCAGTACTTC. This codes for CASSPYKGVNEQYF.

The CDR3 DNA is TGTGCCAGTAGCCTCCGGGGACAGGGCCTTTCAGCGGGGGAGCCCCAGCATTTT. The encoded protein is CASSLRGQGLSAGEPQHF. The chain uses TRBV19 and TRBJ1-5; 9 bases agree with TRBD1. Germline CDR1 and CDR2: LNHDA and SQIVND (reference sequence). J was trimmed by 8 bases and V by 6 bases; bases with no gene match: 20. The CDR3 contains 18 residues.

The CDR3 DNA follows: TGTGCCAGCAGCTTAGGGTTAGCGACAGATACGCAGTATTTT. Translated, it gives CASSLGLATDTQYF. The V call is TRBV7-9, the J call TRBJ2-3; D is perhaps TRBD2 (5 bases). The CDR3 is made up of 14 amino acids. Germline-derived CDR1 and CDR2 are SEHNR and FQNEAQ (reference sequence). V lost 1 base, J lost 3 bases, and 8 bases lay in between.

This chain connects TRBV19 to TRBJ1-1; D gene uncertain. This CDR3 spans 13 amino acids. Looked up from germline, CDR1 is LNHDA and CDR2 is SQIVND (reference sequence). V lost 4 bases, J lost 0 bases, and 6 bases lay in between. CDR3 DNA sequence: TGTGCCAGTAGTAGTCAGGTGAACACTGAAGCTTTCTTT. This codes for CASSSQVNTEAFF. Full variable domain (missing parts from reference TRBV19 and TRBJ1-1): DGGITQSPKYLFRKEGQNVTLSCEQNLNHDAMYWYRQDPGQGLRLIYYSQIVNDFQKGDIAEGYSVSREKKESFPLTVTSAQKNPTAFYLCASSSQVNTEAFFGQGTRLTVV.

The rearrangement uses TRBV5-1 and TRBJ2-2, with 8 bases that match TRBD1. The trim removed 4 bases at V and 2 bases at J, leaving 4 bases unmatched. The CDR3 sequence is 15 residues long. Per the germline V gene, CDR1 is SGHRS and CDR2 is YFSETQ. The DNA for the CDR3 is TGCGCCAGCAGCCTGGGACAGGTCAACACCGGGGAGCTGTTTTTT. It codes for CASSLGQVNTGELFF.

The rearrangement uses TRBV7-9 and TRBJ1-2, with 10 bases matching TRBD1. CDR1 and CDR2 from the germline V gene are SEHNR and FQNEAQ (reference sequence). Losses at the gene ends were 5 bases for V and 4 bases for J; bases not matched to a gene: 10. The CDR3 loop spans 16 amino acids. CDR3 nucleotides: TGTGCCAGCAGCCCCCGAGGGACAGGGGCTGGCTATGGCTACACCTTC. Residues: CASSPRGTGAGYGYTF.

The chain joins TRBV29-1 to TRBJ1-2; D is perhaps TRBD1 (6 bases). The CDR3 contains 15 residues. V shed 4 bases and J shed 8 bases, with 23 bases lying between them. From germline, CDR1 is SQVTM and CDR2 ANQGSEA. This CDR3 is CSVAKARDTVRGYTF. DNA for the CDR3: TGCAGCGTTGCAAAGGCCCGGGACACCGTGAGGGGCTACACCTTC. The full variable domain, rest sourced from reference TRBV29-1 and TRBJ1-2, is SAVISQKPSRDICQRGTSLTIQCQVDSQVTMMFWYRQQPGQSLTLIATANQGSEATYESGFVIDKFPISRPNLTFSTLTVSNMSPEDSSIYLCSVAKARDTVRGYTFGSGTRLTVV.

This clone turned up a few times. V is TRBV15 and J is TRBJ1-2; 9 positions match TRBD1. CDR3 size: 16 residues. Germline assignment: CDR1 LNHNV and CDR2 YYDKDF (reference sequence). V lost 9 bases to trimming and J lost 3 bases; unmatched junction nucleotides: 14. This CDR3 is CATKSEGRQGDYGYTF. CDR3 sequence (DNA): TGTGCCACTAAATCAGAAGGTCGACAGGGGGACTATGGCTACACCTTC.

The genes are TRBV5-6 and TRBJ1-2; TRBD1 matches at 7 bases. Trimming took 0 bases from V and 4 from J; bases not matched to a gene: 9. The CDR3 consists of 16 residues. Germline CDR1 and CDR2: SGHDT and YYEEEE. The CDR3, as DNA: TGTGCCAGCAGCTTGGCCCCGACGGGACAGCCCTATGGCTACACCTTC. Protein product: CASSLAPTGQPYGYTF.